This is a list of T cell receptor beta chains from one sample in a study of identical twins. TCRdb independently ran MiXCR on the 5' RACE reads; one entry per CDR3 protein. This table has about 530,000 distinct CDR3 sequences, about a fifth appearing once. This sample also belongs to another study, concerning yellow fever vaccine responses in identical twins.

The sample consisted of CD4+ T cells sorted from blood. Source of these receptors: a woman between 18 and 29 years old in good health. The CDR3 runs from the conserved cysteine through the conserved F or W. A D gene is named only where the DNA matches it firmly.

TRBJ2-6,TRBV24-1,.,CATSDGSSGANVLTF
TRBJ2-1,TRBV7-7,.,CASSLSGQFYNEQFF
TRBJ2-3,TRBV2,TRBD2,CASRHLGFSGTGSTDTQYF
TRBJ2-5,TRBV7-6,.,CASSLALRETQYF
TRBJ2-3,TRBV3-1,.,CASSPPARDYTQYF
TRBJ2-6,TRBV27,.,CASSLSGVPLSGANVLTF
TRBJ2-1,TRBV28,TRBD2,CASRGSGRLNEQFF
TRBJ2-2,TRBV10-2,.,CASRKVAAGELFF
TRBJ2-1,TRBV2,.,CASRPGLRRDEQFF
TRBJ1-1,TRBV6-5,.,CASSYSRGQNTEAFF
TRBJ2-2,TRBV5-1,.,CASSLPLTNTGELFF
TRBJ2-7,TRBV28,.,CASSSPGPPYEQYF
TRBJ2-5,TRBV18,.,CASSPPARETQYF
TRBJ2-1,TRBV12-3/TRBV12-4,.,CASRERESSYNEQFF
TRBJ2-1,TRBV28,.,CASSHQRLAPYNEQFF
TRBJ2-3,TRBV12-3/TRBV12-4,.,CASSFGRGLTDTQYF
TRBJ2-3,TRBV12-3/TRBV12-4,.,CASSLKGTTMDTQYF
TRBJ2-3,TRBV4-2,.,CASSQARLATQYF
TRBJ2-3,TRBV24-1,.,CATSDFLGGKDTQYF
TRBJ2-1,TRBV20-1,.,CSARVSSGSSYNEQFF
TRBJ2-7,TRBV7-9,TRBD2,CASRPSGGGAYEQYF
TRBJ2-1,TRBV12-3/TRBV12-4,.,CASSHMRGGGGEQFF
TRBJ2-2,TRBV11-2,TRBD2,CASSLVKILAGLNTGELFF
TRBJ1-2,TRBV5-4,TRBD1,CASSSQGQPYGYTF
TRBJ2-1,TRBV11-2,TRBD2,CASSLELGGSGLYNEQFF
TRBJ2-1,TRBV12-3/TRBV12-4,.,CASSRSGSAYNEQFF
TRBJ2-5,TRBV4-1,TRBD1,CASSQGQGNWETQYF
TRBJ1-1,TRBV7-9,TRBD1,CASSLDQGGTSEAFF
TRBJ2-1,TRBV15,.,CATSRVNEQFF
TRBJ1-6,TRBV5-1,.,CASSLTGTDNNSPLHF
TRBJ2-1,TRBV27,.,CASSLNGIGEQFF
TRBJ2-4,TRBV6-5,.,CASSYSWNENIQYF
TRBJ2-2,TRBV4-1,.,CASTLTGTNTGELFF
TRBJ2-1,TRBV11-1,TRBD2,CASSLGRLREGEQFF